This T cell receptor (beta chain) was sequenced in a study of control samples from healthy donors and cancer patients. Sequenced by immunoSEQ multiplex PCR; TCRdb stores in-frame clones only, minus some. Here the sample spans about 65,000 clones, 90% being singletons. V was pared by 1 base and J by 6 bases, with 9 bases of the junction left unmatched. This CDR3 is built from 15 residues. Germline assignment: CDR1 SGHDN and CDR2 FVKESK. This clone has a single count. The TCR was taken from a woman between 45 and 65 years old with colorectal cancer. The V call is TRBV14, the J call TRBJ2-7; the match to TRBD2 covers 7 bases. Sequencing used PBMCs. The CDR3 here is CASSQVAGRWSEQYF. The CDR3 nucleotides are TGTGCCAGCAGCCAAGTAGCGGGCCGATGGTCCGAGCAGTACTTC.